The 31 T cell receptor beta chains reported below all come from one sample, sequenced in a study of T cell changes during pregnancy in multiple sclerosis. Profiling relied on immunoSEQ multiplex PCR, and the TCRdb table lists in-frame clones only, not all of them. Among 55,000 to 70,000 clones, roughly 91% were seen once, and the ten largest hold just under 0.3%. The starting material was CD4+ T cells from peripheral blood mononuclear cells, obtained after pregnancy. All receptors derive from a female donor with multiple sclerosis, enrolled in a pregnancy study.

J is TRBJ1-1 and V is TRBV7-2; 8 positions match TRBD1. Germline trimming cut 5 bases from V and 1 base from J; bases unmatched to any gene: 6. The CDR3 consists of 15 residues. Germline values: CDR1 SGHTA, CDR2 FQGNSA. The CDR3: CASSPQGARNTEAFF. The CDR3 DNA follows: TGTGCCAGCAGCCCCCAGGGGGCTCGGAACACTGAAGCTTTCTTT.

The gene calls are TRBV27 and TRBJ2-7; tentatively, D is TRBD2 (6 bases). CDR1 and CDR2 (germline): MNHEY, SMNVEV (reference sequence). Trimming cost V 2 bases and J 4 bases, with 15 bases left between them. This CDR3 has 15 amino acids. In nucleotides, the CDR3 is TGTGCCAGCAGTTTACAAGGGACTGGGAGATACGAGCAGTACTTC. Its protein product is CASSLQGTGRYEQYF.

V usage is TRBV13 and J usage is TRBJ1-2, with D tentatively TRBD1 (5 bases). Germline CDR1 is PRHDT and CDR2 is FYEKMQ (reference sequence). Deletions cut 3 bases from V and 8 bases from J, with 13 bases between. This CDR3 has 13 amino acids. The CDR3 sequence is CASSLGGLSGYTF. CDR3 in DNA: TGTGCCAGCAGCTTGGGGGGATTGAGCGGCTACACCTTC.

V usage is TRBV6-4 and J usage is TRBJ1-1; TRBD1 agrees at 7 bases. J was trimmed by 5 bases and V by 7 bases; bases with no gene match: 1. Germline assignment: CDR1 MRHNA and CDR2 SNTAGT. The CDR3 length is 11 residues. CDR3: CASTGGTEAFF. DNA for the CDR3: TGTGCCAGCACAGGGGGAACTGAAGCTTTCTTT.

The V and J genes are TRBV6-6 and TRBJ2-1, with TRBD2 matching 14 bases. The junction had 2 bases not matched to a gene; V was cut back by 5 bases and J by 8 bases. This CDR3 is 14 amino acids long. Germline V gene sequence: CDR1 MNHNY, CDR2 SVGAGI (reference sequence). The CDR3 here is CASSGLAGGYEQFF. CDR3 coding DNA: TGTGCCAGCAGTGGACTAGCGGGGGGCTATGAGCAGTTCTTC.

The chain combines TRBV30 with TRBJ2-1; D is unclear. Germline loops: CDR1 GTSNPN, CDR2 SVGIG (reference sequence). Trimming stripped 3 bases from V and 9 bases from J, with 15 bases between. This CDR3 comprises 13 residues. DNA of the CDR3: TGTGCCTGGAGGTCGGCCAACGGCGGTGAGCAGTTCTTC. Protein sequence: CAWRSANGGEQFF.

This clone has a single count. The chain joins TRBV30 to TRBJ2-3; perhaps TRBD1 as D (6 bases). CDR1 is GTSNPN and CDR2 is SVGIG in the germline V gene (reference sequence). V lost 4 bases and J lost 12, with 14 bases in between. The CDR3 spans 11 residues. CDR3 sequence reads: CAWTVDRFQYF. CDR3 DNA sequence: TGTGCCTGGACTGTAGACAGGTTTCAGTATTTT.

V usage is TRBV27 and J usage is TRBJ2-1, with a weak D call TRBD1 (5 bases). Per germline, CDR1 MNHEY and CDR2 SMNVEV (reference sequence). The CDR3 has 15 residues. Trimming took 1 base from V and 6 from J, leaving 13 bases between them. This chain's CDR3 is CASSLWQGIFNEQFF. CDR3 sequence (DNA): TGTGCCAGCAGTTTATGGCAGGGAATTTTCAATGAGCAGTTCTTC.

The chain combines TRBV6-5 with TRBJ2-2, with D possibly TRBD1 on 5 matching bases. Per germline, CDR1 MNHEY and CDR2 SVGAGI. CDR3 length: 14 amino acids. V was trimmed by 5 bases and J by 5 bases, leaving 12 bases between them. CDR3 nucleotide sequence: TGTGCCAGCAGTCGGAAGACAGAGACCGGGGAGCTGTTTTTT. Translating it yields CASSRKTETGELFF.

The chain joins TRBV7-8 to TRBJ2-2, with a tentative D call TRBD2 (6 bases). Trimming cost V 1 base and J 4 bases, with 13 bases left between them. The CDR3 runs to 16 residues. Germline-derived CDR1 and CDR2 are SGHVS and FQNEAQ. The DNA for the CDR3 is TGTGCCAGCAGCTTAGGGAATAGCGGAGGCACCGGGGAGCTGTTTTTT. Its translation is CASSLGNSGGTGELFF.

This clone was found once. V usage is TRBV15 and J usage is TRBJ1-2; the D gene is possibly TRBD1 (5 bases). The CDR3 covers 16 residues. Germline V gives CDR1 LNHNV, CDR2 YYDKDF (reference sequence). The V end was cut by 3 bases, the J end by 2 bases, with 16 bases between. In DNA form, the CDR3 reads TGTGCCACCAGCAGTGGTCAGGGTAGTTCCAACTATGGCTACACCTTC. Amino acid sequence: CATSSGQGSSNYGYTF.

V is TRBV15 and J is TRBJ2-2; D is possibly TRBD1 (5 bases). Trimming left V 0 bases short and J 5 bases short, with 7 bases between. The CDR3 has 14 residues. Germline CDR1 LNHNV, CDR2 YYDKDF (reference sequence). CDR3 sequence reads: CATSRDRVTGELFF. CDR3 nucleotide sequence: TGTGCCACCAGCAGAGACAGGGTGACCGGGGAGCTGTTTTTT.

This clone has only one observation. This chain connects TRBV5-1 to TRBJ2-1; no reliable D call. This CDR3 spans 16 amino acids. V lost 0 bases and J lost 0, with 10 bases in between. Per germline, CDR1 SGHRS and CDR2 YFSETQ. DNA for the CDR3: TGCGCCAGCAGCTTGGTCGCGACAAGCTCCTACAATGAGCAGTTCTTC. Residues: CASSLVATSSYNEQFF.

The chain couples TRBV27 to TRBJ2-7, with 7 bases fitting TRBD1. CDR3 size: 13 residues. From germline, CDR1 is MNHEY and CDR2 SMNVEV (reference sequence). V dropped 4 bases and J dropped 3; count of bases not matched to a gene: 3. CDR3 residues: CASSWDRNYEQYF. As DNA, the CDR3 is TGTGCCAGCAGTTGGGACAGAAACTACGAGCAGTACTTC.

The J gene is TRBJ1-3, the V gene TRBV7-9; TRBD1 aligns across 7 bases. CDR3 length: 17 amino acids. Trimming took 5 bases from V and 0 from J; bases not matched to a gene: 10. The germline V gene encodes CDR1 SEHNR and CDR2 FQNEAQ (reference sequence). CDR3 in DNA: TGTGCCAGCAGCGGAGGGACAGCCAGTAACTCTGGAAACACCATATATTTT. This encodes CASSGGTASNSGNTIYF.

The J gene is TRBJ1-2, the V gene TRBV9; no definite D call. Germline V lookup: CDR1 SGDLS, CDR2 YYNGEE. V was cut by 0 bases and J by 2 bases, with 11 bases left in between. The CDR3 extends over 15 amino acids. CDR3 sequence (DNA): TGTGCCAGCAGCGTAGATCCTAGGTTGAACTATGGCTACACCTTC. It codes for CASSVDPRLNYGYTF.

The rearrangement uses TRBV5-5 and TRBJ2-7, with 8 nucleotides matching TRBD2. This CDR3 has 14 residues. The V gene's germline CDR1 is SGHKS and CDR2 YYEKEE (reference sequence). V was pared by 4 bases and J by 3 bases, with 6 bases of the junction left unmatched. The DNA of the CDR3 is TGTGCCAGCAGCCAAAGACTAGCGAACTACGAGCAGTACTTC. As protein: CASSQRLANYEQYF.

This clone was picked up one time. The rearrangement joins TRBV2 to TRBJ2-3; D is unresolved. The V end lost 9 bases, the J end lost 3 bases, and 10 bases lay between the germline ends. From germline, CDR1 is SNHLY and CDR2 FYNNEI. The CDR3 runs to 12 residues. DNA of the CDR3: TGTGCCAGTGACAAAGATACAGATACGCAGTATTTT. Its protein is CASDKDTDTQYF.

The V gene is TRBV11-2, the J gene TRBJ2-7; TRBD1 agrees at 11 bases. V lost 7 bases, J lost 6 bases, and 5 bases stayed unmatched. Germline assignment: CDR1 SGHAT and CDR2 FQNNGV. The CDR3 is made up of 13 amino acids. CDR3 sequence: CASTHGTGGEQYF. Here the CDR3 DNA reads TGTGCCAGCACCCATGGGACAGGGGGCGAGCAGTACTTC.

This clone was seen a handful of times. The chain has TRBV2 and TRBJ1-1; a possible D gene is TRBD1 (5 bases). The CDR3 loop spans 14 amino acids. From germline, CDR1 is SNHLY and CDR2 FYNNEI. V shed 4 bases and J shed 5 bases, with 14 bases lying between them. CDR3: CASSGGGSGTEAFF. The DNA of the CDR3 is TGTGCCAGCAGTGGTGGGGGGTCGGGTACTGAAGCTTTCTTT. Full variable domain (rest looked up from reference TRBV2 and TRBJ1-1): EPEVTQTPSHQVTQMGQEVILRCVPISNHLYFYWYRQILGQKVEFLVSFYNNEISEKSEIFDDQFSVERPDGSNFTLKIRSTKLEDSAMYFCASSGGGSGTEAFFGQGTRLTVV.

The CDR3: CASSDHGGWGEKLFF. The CDR3 bases are TGTGCCAGCAGTGATCACGGGGGGTGGGGGGAAAAACTGTTTTTT. The chain is built from TRBV6-1 and TRBJ1-4; D possibly corresponds to TRBD1 (5 bases). The germline CDR1 and CDR2 sequences are MNHNS and SASEGT. There are 15 residues in the CDR3. V was clipped by 3 bases and J by 8 bases, with 16 bases between them.

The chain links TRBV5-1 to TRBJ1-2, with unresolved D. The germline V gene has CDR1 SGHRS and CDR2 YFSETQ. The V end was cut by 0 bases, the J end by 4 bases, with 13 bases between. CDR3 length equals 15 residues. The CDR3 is CASSLDSARLYGYTF. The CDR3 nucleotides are TGCGCCAGCAGCTTGGATTCGGCCAGACTCTATGGCTACACCTTC.

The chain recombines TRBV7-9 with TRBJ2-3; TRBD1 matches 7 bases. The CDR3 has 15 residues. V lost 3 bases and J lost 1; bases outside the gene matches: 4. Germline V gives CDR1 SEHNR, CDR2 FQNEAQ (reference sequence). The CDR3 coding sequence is TGTGCCAGCAGCTTTACCGGGACAGGCACAGATACGCAGTATTTT. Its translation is CASSFTGTGTDTQYF.

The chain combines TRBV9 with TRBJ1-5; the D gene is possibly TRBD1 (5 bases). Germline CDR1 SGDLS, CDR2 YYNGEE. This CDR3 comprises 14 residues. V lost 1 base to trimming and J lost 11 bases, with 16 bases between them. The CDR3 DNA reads TGTGCCAGCAGCGTAAGCGGGGGTACGGGGACCCAGCATTTT. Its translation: CASSVSGGTGTQHF.

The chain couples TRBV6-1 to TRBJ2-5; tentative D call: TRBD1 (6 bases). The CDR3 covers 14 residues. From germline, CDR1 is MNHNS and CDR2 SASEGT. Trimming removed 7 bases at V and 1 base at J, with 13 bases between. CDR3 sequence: CASNPQGFQETQYF. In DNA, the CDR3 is TGTGCCAGCAACCCGCAGGGGTTCCAAGAGACCCAGTACTTC.

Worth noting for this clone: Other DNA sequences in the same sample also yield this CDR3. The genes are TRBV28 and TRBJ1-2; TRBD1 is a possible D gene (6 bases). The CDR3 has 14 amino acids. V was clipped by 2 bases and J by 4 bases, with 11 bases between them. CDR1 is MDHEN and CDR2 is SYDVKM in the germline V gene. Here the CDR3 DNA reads TGTGCCAGCAGTTTAGGGGGGGCCGGCTATGGCTACACCTTC. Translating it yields CASSLGGAGYGYTF.

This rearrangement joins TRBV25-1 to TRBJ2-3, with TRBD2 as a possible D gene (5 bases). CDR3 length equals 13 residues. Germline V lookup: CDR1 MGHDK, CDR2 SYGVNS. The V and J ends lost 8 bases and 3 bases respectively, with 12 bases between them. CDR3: CASATPGTDTQYF. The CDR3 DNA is TGTGCCAGCGCCACGCCGGGGACAGATACGCAGTATTTT.

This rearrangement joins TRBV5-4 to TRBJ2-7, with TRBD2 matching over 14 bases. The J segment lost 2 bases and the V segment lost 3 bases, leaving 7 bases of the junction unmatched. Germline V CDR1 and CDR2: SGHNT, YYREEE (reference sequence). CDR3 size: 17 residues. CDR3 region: CASSSGLAGGNAYEQYF. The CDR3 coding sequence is TGTGCCAGCAGCTCCGGACTAGCGGGAGGCAATGCCTACGAGCAGTACTTC.

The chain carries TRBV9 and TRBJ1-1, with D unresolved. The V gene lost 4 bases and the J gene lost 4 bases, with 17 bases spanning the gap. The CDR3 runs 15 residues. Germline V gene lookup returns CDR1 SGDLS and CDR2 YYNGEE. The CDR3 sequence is CASSLNPGVGTEAFF. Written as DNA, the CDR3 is TGTGCCAGCAGCCTGAACCCCGGGGTAGGCACTGAAGCTTTCTTT.

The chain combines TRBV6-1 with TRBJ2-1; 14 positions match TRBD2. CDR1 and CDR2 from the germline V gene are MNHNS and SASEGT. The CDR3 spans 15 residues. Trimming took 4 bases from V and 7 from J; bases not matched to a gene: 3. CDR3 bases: TGTGCCAGCAGTGGGACTAGCGGGGGGTATAATGAGCAGTTCTTC. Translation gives CASSGTSGGYNEQFF.

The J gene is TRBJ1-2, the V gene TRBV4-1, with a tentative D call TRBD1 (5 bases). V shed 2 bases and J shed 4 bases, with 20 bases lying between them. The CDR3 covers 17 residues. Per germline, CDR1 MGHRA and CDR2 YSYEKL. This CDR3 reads CASSQPRAGGGSYGYTF. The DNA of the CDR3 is TGCGCCAGCAGCCAACCCCGTGCTGGGGGAGGTAGCTATGGCTACACCTTC.